Listed below are T cell receptor beta chains from one sample, sequenced in a study of blood T cell repertoires in COVID-19. The repertoire was sequenced with immunoSEQ multiplex PCR; TCRdb's copy has only in-frame clones and lacks some. This repertoire shows 100,000 to 150,000 clones, roughly 84% found once; its top ten account for about 18%. Material: peripheral blood. These receptors were collected from a woman over 75 with acute or convalescent COVID-19. CDR3s include the opening cysteine and the closing phenylalanine or tryptophan. Fields, in order: V gene, D gene, CDR3 length, J gene, clone size, CDR3 protein, CDR3 DNA. The D gene is left open where the match is weak. Expanded clones get a size class; other rows say once, few or many, or leave the size out.

v_gene: TRBV2; d_gene: NA; len: 16; j_gene: TRBJ1-1; abundance: NA; CDR3aa: CASSDWSGVVNTEAFF; CDR3nt: TGTGCCAGCAGTGATTGGTCGGGGGTAGTGAACACTGAAGCTTTCTTT
v_gene: TRBV7-9; d_gene: TRBD1; len: 14; j_gene: TRBJ1-4; abundance: NA; CDR3aa: CASSQQGTSEKLFF; CDR3nt: TGTGCCAGCAGCCAACAGGGGACATCTGAAAAACTGTTTTTT
v_gene: TRBV5-6; d_gene: TRBD1; len: 17; j_gene: TRBJ2-3; abundance: NA; CDR3aa: CASSLPGQGASTDTQYF; CDR3nt: TGTGCCAGCAGCCTACCCGGACAGGGGGCGTCAACAGATACGCAGTATTTT
v_gene: TRBV5-1; d_gene: TRBD1; len: 15; j_gene: TRBJ1-5; abundance: NA; CDR3aa: CASSLTGEGNQPQHF; CDR3nt: TGCGCCAGCAGCTTGACAGGGGAGGGCAATCAGCCCCAGCATTTT
v_gene: TRBV30; d_gene: TRBD1; len: 17; j_gene: TRBJ1-1; abundance: NA; CDR3aa: CAWKITPRRTGVGEAFF; CDR3nt: TGTGCCTGGAAGATTACCCCCCGCAGGACAGGGGTTGGTGAAGCTTTCTTT
v_gene: TRBV10-3; d_gene: TRBD1; len: 11; j_gene: TRBJ1-2; abundance: NA; CDR3aa: CAIRDRGGYTF; CDR3nt: TGTGCCATCAGGGACAGGGGTGGCTACACCTTC
v_gene: TRBV19; d_gene: NA; len: 15; j_gene: TRBJ2-7; abundance: NA; CDR3aa: CASSGRGGNTYEQYF; CDR3nt: TGTGCCAGTAGTGGTAGGGGTGGTAATACTTACGAGCAGTACTTC
v_gene: TRBV7-2; d_gene: NA; len: 14; j_gene: TRBJ1-5; abundance: NA; CDR3aa: CASSTGLNNQPQHF; CDR3nt: TGTGCCAGCAGCACTGGACTGAACAATCAGCCCCAGCATTTT
v_gene: TRBV7-2; d_gene: TRBD1; len: 15; j_gene: TRBJ2-3; abundance: NA; CDR3aa: CASSLEGGRADTQYF; CDR3nt: TGTGCCAGCAGCTTAGAAGGGGGCAGGGCAGATACGCAGTATTTT
v_gene: TRBV2; d_gene: NA; len: 14; j_gene: TRBJ1-5; abundance: few; CDR3aa: CASSEYSSNQPQHF; CDR3nt: TGTGCCAGCAGTGAGTACAGCAGCAATCAGCCCCAGCATTTT
v_gene: TRBV6-2/TRBV6-3; d_gene: TRBD2; len: 17; j_gene: TRBJ2-3; abundance: NA; CDR3aa: CASSYRQTAGGADTQYF; CDR3nt: TGTGCCAGCAGTTATCGACAAACGGCGGGAGGGGCAGATACGCAGTATTTT
v_gene: TRBV3-1/TRBV3-2; d_gene: NA; len: 14; j_gene: TRBJ1-4; abundance: NA; CDR3aa: CASSQGRNSEKLFF; CDR3nt: TGTGCCAGCAGCCAAGGGAGAAACTCCGAAAAACTGTTTTTT
v_gene: TRBV7-2; d_gene: NA; len: 15; j_gene: TRBJ2-3; abundance: NA; CDR3aa: CASTLVPGAADTQYF; CDR3nt: TGTGCCAGCACCCTCGTCCCTGGGGCCGCAGATACGCAGTATTTT
v_gene: TRBV6-2/TRBV6-3; d_gene: TRBD1; len: 16; j_gene: TRBJ2-7; abundance: NA; CDR3aa: CASSYTSGRGPYEQYF; CDR3nt: TGTGCCAGCAGTTACACCTCCGGCAGGGGGCCCTACGAGCAGTACTTC
v_gene: TRBV2; d_gene: NA; len: 13; j_gene: TRBJ2-3; abundance: NA; CDR3aa: CASSGWGADTQYF; CDR3nt: TGTGCCAGCAGTGGGTGGGGCGCAGATACGCAGTATTTT
v_gene: TRBV19; d_gene: NA; len: 13; j_gene: TRBJ2-7; abundance: NA; CDR3aa: CASSFTGYHEQYF; CDR3nt: TGTGCCAGTAGTTTTACCGGGTACCACGAGCAGTACTTC
v_gene: TRBV6-2/TRBV6-3; d_gene: NA; len: 13; j_gene: TRBJ2-2; abundance: NA; CDR3aa: CASSPRVAGELFF; CDR3nt: TGTGCCAGCAGCCCGAGGGTGGCCGGGGAGCTGTTTTTT
v_gene: TRBV6-5; d_gene: TRBD1; len: 15; j_gene: TRBJ1-5; abundance: NA; CDR3aa: CASSTTGDSNQPQHF; CDR3nt: TGTGCCAGCAGCACGACAGGGGATAGCAATCAGCCCCAGCATTTT
v_gene: TRBV11-2; d_gene: NA; len: 14; j_gene: TRBJ1-2; abundance: NA; CDR3aa: CASSSMVGVYGYTF; CDR3nt: TGTGCCAGCAGCAGCATGGTCGGGGTGTATGGCTACACCTTC
v_gene: TRBV5-1; d_gene: NA; len: 16; j_gene: TRBJ2-4; abundance: NA; CDR3aa: CASSYTVGLAKNIQYF; CDR3nt: TGCGCCAGCAGCTATACAGTTGGCTTGGCCAAAAACATTCAGTACTTC
v_gene: TRBV19; d_gene: NA; len: 13; j_gene: TRBJ1-1; abundance: NA; CDR3aa: CASSISVNTEAFF; CDR3nt: TGTGCCAGTAGTATCTCGGTAAACACTGAAGCTTTCTTT
v_gene: TRBV10-3; d_gene: TRBD1; len: 13; j_gene: TRBJ1-2; abundance: few; CDR3aa: CAISQGQGDGYTF; CDR3nt: TGTGCCATCAGCCAGGGACAGGGTGATGGCTACACCTTC